The rows below give T cell receptor beta chains drawn from one sample of a study of T cells in Graves' hyperthyroidism and ophthalmopathy. TCRdb reprocessed the multiplex PCR reads with MiXCR, giving one entry per CDR3 protein. The sample lists about 740,000 distinct CDR3 sequences, around 15% occurring once. The sample consisted of blood. Receptors originate from a woman in her late teens or twenties with Graves' hyperthyroidism. The CDR3 runs from the conserved cysteine through the conserved F or W. The D gene is left open where the match is weak. Rows may omit the clone size; those that give it use once, few, many or a size class.

V gene	clone size	J gene	D gene	CDR3 DNA	CDR3 protein
TRBV20-1	many	TRBJ2-1	TRBD1	TGCAGTGCTAGAGATATGGCCGTGACAGGGAGTCGCAATGAGCAGTTCTTC	CSARDMAVTGSRNEQFF
TRBV5-1	NA	TRBJ2-1	TRBD2	TGCGCCAGCACGTTAGCGGGAAGCTCCTACAATGAGCAGTTCTTC	CASTLAGSSYNEQFF
TRBV4-3	NA	TRBJ1-6	NA	TGCGCCAGCAGCCAAGAGCGTGTTGGGGCGCGTAATTCACCCCTCCACTTT	CASSQERVGARNSPLHF
TRBV6-6	NA	TRBJ2-7	TRBD1	TGTGCCAGCAGTTACAGGGACAGCGAAGCCTACGAGCAGTACTTC	CASSYRDSEAYEQYF
TRBV24-1	NA	TRBJ2-5	TRBD1	TGTGCCACCAGTGACCCAACCGGGACAGGGCTAGGAGAGACCCAGTACTTC	CATSDPTGTGLGETQYF
TRBV10-2	NA	TRBJ2-2	TRBD1	TGCGCCAGCAGTGAGGAGAGGACAGGGGCCGGGGAGCTGTTTTTT	CASSEERTGAGELFF
TRBV4-2	NA	TRBJ2-2	TRBD1	TGTGCCAGCAGCCCATCTGGGGGACAGGGGAATACCGGGGAGCTGTTTTTT	CASSPSGGQGNTGELFF
TRBV20-1	few	TRBJ2-7	NA	TGCAGTGCTAGAGATCTCTCGGCCGGGTCCTACGAGCAGTACTTC	CSARDLSAGSYEQYF
TRBV20-1	many	TRBJ1-5	NA	TGCAGTGCTACTCAGGGAGATCAGCCCCAGCATTTT	CSATQGDQPQHF
TRBV14	NA	TRBJ2-1	TRBD2	TGTGCCAGCAGCCAAGTTGCGGGGGCGGGAGGCCAGTTCTTC	CASSQVAGAGGQFF
TRBV20-1	many	TRBJ2-7	TRBD2	TGCAGTGCTGTCGGGCCCGTAGGACTAGCGGGGTACGAGCAGTACTTC	CSAVGPVGLAGYEQYF
TRBV2	once	TRBJ2-2	TRBD1	TGTGCCAGCAGGGAACAGGGGGTGAAAAACACCGGGGAGCTGTTTTTT	CASREQGVKNTGELFF
TRBV7-8	few	TRBJ2-1	TRBD1	TGTGCAAGCAGCCGAACCAGGGGGACCTACAATGAGCAGTTCTTC	CASSRTRGTYNEQFF
TRBV12-3/TRBV12-4	once	TRBJ2-2	NA	TGTGCCAGCAATACGACAGCGAACACCGGGGAGCTGTTTTTT	CASNTTANTGELFF
TRBV25-1	NA	TRBJ1-5	NA	TGTGCCAGCAGTGGGGGTCTTAGCAATCAGCCCCAGCATTTT	CASSGGLSNQPQHF
TRBV3-1	NA	TRBJ2-5	TRBD2	TGTGCCAGCAGCCAAGGTAGCGGGGGCATACAAGAGACCCAGTACTTC	CASSQGSGGIQETQYF
TRBV6-1	NA	TRBJ1-5	TRBD1	TGTGCCAGCAGTCGTCAGGGACAGAGGAAATATAGCAATCAGCCCCAGCATTTT	CASSRQGQRKYSNQPQHF
TRBV7-2	many	TRBJ1-4	NA	TGTGCCAGCAGCCCTGGGGGAGCTAATGAAAAACTGTTTTTT	CASSPGGANEKLFF
TRBV20-1	many	TRBJ1-5	NA	TGCAGTGCTAAGGGACACCGCAATCAGCCCCAGCATTTT	CSAKGHRNQPQHF
TRBV6-2/TRBV6-3	NA	TRBJ1-1	NA	TGTGCCAGCAGACCGCCCGGGAATTGGAACACTGAAGCTTTCTTT	CASRPPGNWNTEAFF
TRBV10-3	few	TRBJ2-1	TRBD2	TGTGCCATCGGGGAGGGAGGTCCTTCCTACAATGAGCAGTTCTTC	CAIGEGGPSYNEQFF